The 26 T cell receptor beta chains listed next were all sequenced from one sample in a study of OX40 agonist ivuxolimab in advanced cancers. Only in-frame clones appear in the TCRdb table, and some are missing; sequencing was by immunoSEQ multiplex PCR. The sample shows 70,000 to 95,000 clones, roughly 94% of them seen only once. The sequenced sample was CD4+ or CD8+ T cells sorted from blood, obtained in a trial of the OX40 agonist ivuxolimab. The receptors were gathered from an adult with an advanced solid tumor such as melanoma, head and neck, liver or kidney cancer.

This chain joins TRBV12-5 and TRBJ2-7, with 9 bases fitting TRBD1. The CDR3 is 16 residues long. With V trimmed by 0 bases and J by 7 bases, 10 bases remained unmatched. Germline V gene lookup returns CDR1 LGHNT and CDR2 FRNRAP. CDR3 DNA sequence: TGTGCTAGTGGTTTGGTCGGGGACAGGGATCTTGGGGAGCAGTACTTC. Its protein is CASGLVGDRDLGEQYF.

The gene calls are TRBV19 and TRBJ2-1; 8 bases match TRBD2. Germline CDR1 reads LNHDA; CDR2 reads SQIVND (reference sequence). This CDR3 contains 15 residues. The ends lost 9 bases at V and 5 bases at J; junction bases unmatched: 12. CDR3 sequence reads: CARTLLAAIHNEQFF. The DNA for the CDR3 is TGTGCCAGAACCCTACTAGCGGCAATACACAATGAGCAGTTCTTC.

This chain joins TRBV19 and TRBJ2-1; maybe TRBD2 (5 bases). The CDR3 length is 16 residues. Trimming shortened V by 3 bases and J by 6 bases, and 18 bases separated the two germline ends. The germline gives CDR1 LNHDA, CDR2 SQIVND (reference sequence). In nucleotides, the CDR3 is TGTGCCAGTAGTATCTTTTCGGGAACAATCCTCAATGAGCAGTTCTTC. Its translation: CASSIFSGTILNEQFF.

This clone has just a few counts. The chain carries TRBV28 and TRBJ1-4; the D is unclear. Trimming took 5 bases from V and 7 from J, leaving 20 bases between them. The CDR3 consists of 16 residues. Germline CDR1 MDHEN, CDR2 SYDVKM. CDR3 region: CASSDPPTGSVEKLFF. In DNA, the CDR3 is TGTGCCAGCAGTGATCCCCCTACGGGGTCGGTTGAAAAACTGTTTTTT.

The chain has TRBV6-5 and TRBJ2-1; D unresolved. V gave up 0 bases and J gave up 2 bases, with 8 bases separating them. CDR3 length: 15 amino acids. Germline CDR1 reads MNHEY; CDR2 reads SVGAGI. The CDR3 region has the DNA TGTGCCAGCAGTTACTCGGGTACTCCCTACAATGAGCAGTTCTTC. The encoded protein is CASSYSGTPYNEQFF.

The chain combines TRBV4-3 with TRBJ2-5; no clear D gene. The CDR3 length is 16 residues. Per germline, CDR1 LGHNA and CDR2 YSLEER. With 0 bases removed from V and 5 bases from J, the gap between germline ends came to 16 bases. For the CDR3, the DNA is TGCGCCAGCAGCCAAGACTTCCCCCTGTCCGGGGAGACCCAGTACTTC. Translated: CASSQDFPLSGETQYF.

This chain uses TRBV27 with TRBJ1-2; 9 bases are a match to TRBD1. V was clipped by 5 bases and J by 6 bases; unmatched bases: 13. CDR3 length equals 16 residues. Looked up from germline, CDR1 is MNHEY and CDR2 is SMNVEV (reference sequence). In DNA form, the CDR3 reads TGTGCCAGCAGTCATAGACAAGACAGGGGGGGCAATGGCTACACCTTC. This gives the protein CASSHRQDRGGNGYTF.

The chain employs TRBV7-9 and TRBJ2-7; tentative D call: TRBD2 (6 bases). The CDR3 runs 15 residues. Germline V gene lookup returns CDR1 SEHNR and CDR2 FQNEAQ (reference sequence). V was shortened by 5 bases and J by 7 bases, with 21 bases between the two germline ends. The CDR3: CASSPLVWVGGEQYF. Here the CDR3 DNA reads TGTGCCAGCAGCCCCCTGGTCTGGGTCGGAGGGGAGCAGTACTTC.

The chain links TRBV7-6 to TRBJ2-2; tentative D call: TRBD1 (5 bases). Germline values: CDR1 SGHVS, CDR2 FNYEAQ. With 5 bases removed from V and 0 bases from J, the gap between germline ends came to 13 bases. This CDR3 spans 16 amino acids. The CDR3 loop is CASSPWTDTNTGELFF. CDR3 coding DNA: TGTGCCAGCAGCCCTTGGACGGACACGAACACCGGGGAGCTGTTTTTT.

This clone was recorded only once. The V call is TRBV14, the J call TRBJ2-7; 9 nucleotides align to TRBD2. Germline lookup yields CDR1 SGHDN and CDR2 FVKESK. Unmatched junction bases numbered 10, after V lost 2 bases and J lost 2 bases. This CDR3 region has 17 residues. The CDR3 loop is CASSQLAGTPGPYEQYF. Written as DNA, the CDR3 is TGTGCCAGCAGCCAACTAGCGGGAACCCCCGGACCCTACGAGCAGTACTTC.

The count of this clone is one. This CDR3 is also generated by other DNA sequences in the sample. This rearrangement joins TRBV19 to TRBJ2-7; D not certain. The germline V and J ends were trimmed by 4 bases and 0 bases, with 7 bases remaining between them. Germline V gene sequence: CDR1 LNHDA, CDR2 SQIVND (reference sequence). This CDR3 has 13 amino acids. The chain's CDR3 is CASSTGSSYEQYF. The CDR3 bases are TGTGCCAGTAGTACGGGCAGCTCCTACGAGCAGTACTTC.

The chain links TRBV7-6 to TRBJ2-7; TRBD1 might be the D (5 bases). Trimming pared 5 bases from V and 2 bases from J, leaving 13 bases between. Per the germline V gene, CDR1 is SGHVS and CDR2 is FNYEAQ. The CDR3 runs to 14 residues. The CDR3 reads CASSNRPETYEQYF. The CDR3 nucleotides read TGTGCCAGCAGCAACAGGCCGGAAACCTACGAGCAGTACTTC.

In DNA, the CDR3 is TGTGCCAGTAGGATCGGGTATGGCTACACCTTC. Protein: CASRIGYGYTF. The rearrangement links TRBV19 to TRBJ1-2; D unclear. The germline CDR1 and CDR2 sequences are LNHDA and SQIVND (reference sequence). V was clipped by 6 bases and J by 5 bases, with 7 bases between them. The CDR3 is 11 residues long.

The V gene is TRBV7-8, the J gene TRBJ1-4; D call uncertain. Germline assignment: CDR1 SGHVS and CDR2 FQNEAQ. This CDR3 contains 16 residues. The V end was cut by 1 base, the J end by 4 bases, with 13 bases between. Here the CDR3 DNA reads TGTGCCAGCAGCTTAGGCAGGCCCTTTATTAATGAAAAACTGTTTTTT. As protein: CASSLGRPFINEKLFF.

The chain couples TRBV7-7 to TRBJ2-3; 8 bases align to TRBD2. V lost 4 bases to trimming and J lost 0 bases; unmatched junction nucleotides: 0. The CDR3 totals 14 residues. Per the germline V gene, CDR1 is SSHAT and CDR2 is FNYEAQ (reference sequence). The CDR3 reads CASSSSGSTDTQYF. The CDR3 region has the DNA TGTGCCAGCAGCTCTAGCGGGAGCACAGATACGCAGTATTTT.

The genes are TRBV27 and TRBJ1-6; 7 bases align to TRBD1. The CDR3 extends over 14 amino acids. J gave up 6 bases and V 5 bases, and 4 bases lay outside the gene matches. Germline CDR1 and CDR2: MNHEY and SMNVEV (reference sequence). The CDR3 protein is CASSLAGGNSPLHF. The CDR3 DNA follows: TGTGCCAGCAGTCTTGCAGGGGGTAATTCACCCCTCCACTTT.

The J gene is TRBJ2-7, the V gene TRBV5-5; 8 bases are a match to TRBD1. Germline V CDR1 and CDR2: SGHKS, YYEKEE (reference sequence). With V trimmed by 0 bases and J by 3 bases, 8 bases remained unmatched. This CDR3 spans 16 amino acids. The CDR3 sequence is CASSLDFVDRGYEQYF. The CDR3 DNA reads TGTGCCAGCAGCTTGGATTTTGTCGACAGGGGCTACGAGCAGTACTTC.

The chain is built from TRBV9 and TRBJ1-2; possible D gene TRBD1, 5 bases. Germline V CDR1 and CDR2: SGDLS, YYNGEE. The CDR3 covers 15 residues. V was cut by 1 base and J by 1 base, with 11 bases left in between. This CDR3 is CASSVKAGHNYGYTF. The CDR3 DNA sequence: TGTGCCAGCAGCGTAAAGGCAGGGCATAACTATGGCTACACCTTC.

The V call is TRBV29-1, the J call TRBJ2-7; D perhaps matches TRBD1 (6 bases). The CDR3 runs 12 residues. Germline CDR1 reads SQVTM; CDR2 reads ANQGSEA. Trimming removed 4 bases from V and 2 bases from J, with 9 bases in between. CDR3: CSVGGLTYEQYF. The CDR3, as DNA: TGCAGCGTTGGGGGGCTCACCTACGAGCAGTACTTC.

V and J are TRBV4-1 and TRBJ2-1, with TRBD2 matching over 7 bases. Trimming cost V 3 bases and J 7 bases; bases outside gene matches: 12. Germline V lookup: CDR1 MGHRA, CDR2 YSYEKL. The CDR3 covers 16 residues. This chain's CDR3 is CASSHPSGDRWNEQFF. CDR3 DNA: TGCGCCAGCAGCCACCCTAGCGGAGACCGTTGGAATGAGCAGTTCTTC.

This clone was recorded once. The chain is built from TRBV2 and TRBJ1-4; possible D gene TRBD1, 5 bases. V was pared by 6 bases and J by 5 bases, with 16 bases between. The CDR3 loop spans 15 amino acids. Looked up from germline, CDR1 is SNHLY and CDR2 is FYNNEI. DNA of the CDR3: TGTGCCAGCAGGGAAACAGGAACCCTCAATGAAAAACTGTTTTTT. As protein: CASRETGTLNEKLFF.

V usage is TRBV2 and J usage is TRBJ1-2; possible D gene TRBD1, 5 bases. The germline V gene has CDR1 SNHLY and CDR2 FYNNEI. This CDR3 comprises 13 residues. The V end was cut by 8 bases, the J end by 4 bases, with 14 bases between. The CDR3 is CASGGSGTYGYTF. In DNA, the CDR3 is TGTGCCAGCGGTGGTTCCGGGACCTATGGCTACACCTTC.

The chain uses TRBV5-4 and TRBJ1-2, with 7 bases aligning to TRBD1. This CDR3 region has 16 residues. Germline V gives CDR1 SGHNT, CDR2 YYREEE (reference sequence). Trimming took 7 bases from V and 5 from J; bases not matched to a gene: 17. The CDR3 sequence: CASVGGPLPNEYGYTF. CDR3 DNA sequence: TGTGCCAGCGTAGGGGGCCCACTTCCGAATGAATATGGCTACACCTTC.

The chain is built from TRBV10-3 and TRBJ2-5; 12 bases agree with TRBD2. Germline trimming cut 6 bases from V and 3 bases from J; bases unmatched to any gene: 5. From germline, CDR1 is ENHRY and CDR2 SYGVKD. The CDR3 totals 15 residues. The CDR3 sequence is CAISSSGGAEETQYF. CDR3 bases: TGTGCCATCAGCTCTAGCGGGGGGGCCGAAGAGACCCAGTACTTC.

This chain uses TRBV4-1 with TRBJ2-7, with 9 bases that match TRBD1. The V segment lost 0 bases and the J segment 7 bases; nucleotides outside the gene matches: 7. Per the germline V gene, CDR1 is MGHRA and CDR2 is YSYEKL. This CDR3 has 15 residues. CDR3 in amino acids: CASSQERTGVWEQYF. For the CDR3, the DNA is TGCGCCAGCAGCCAAGAAAGGACAGGGGTGTGGGAGCAGTACTTC.

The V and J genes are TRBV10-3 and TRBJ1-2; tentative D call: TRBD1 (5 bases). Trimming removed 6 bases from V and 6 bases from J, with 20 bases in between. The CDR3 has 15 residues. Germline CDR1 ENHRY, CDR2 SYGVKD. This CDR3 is CAIREGPGAKDGYTF. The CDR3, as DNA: TGTGCCATCAGGGAGGGGCCCGGGGCCAAGGATGGCTACACCTTC.